A single sample gave rise to the 32 T cell receptor beta chains below, sequenced in a study of T cell clonality in common variable immunodeficiency. Generated by immunoSEQ multiplex PCR, the TCRdb table keeps only in-frame clones and is missing some. This table holds tens of thousands of clones with no singletons; the top ten claim approximately 3.9%. The specimen sequenced was peripheral blood mononuclear cells. The receptor source for this set is a person between 18 and 70 years old in good health.

This clone has ten or more counts. The read ends 3 residues before the CDR3 terminus; that terminus is restored from the germline J gene. The chain carries TRBV20-1 and TRBJ2-4; D not resolved. This CDR3 has 13 residues. V shed 2 bases and J shed 0 bases, with 5 bases lying between them. Germline CDR1 DFQATT, CDR2 SNEGSKA (reference sequence). The CDR3 loop is CSARKLAKNIQYF. The part of the CDR3 DNA that was read is TGCAGTGCTAGAAAACTAGCCAAAAACATT.

In its sample, this clone was seen many times. The sequenced fragment ends 3 residues before the CDR3 boundary, so the rest is inferred from the germline J gene. The chain is built from TRBV13 and TRBJ1-2; 7 bases align to TRBD1. The CDR3 is 13 residues long. CDR1 PRHDT and CDR2 FYEKMQ come from the germline V gene (reference sequence). With V trimmed by 7 bases and J by 2 bases, 4 bases remained unmatched. The CDR3 protein is CASNTQGNYGYTF. Partial CDR3 DNA: TGTGCCAGCAACACACAGGGGAACTATGGC.

This clone was detected ten times or more. The CDR3 end is not reached by the read, which stops 3 residues before it; the germline J gene fills it in. The J gene is TRBJ2-7, the V gene TRBV5-4, with 9 bases matching TRBD2. CDR1 and CDR2 (germline): SGHNT, YYREEE (reference sequence). The CDR3 contains 15 residues. After removal of 0 bases from V and 3 bases from J, the junction contained 4 bases not matched to a gene. The CDR3 DNA, read in part, is TGTGCCAGCAGCTTGGTTGCGGGGGGGCACTACGAG. Encoded protein: CASSLVAGGHYE. The entire CDR3 protein is CASSLVAGGHYEQYF.

This clone was observed many times. The read stops 3 residues short of the end of the CDR3; the missing end is completed from the germline J gene. The V gene is TRBV20-1, the J gene TRBJ2-2, with 8 bases fitting TRBD1. The CDR3 loop spans 13 amino acids. CDR1 and CDR2 from the germline V gene are DFQATT and SNEGSKA (reference sequence). The CDR3 sequence is CSATRGRLGKLFF. Partial CDR3 DNA: TGCAGTGCTACCAGGGGGCGCTTGGGAAAG.

The table lists this clone with many counts. Coverage ceases 3 residues before the CDR3 finishes, and the germline J gene fills in the end. V is TRBV7-9 and J is TRBJ2-5, with no clear D. The germline V gene encodes CDR1 SEHNR and CDR2 FQNEAQ (reference sequence). The CDR3 contains 11 residues. V dropped 3 bases and J dropped 5 bases, with 4 bases sitting between them. CDR3: CASSFFETQYF. Incomplete CDR3 DNA: TGTGCCAGCAGCTTCTTCGAGACC.

This clone was observed many times. Partial CDR3 DNA: TGTGCCAGTAGTCAGGCTAGCGGAACTTACGAG. Its translation: CASSQASGTYE. The whole CDR3 region reads CASSQASGTYEQYF. J is TRBJ2-7 and V is TRBV19, with 7 bases lining up with TRBD2. The read comes to an end 3 residues before the CDR3 does, leaving the germline J gene to fill in the end. Per germline, CDR1 LNHDA and CDR2 SQIVND (reference sequence). V was clipped by 5 bases and J by 4 bases; unmatched bases: 8. This CDR3 region has 14 residues.

This clone was recorded many times. The CDR3 loop reads CASSRSQGFQETQYF. The CDR3 bases that were read are TGTGCCAGCTCACGGTCACAGGGTTTCCAAGAGACC. The rearrangement uses TRBV18 and TRBJ2-5; possibly TRBD1 for D (6 bases). The CDR3 is cut off 3 residues early in the read; its end comes from the germline J gene. This CDR3 contains 15 residues. V lost 4 bases and J lost 1, with 13 bases in between. Germline V gene lookup returns CDR1 KGHSH and CDR2 LQKENI.

This clone was recorded at least ten times. Coverage ceases 3 residues before the CDR3 finishes, and the germline J gene fills in the end. V is TRBV27 and J is TRBJ2-1; 7 bases line up with TRBD2. The CDR3 contains 16 residues. Germline trimming cut 4 bases from V and 4 bases from J; bases unmatched to any gene: 10. CDR1 is MNHEY, CDR2 SMNVEV, per germline (reference sequence). The CDR3 sequence: CASSSPLADRYNEQFF. The sequenced part of the CDR3 DNA is TGTGCCAGCAGTTCCCCCCTAGCGGACCGGTACAATGAG.

This clone appeared many times. The CDR3 end lies 3 residues beyond the end of the read and is filled in from the germline J gene. The rearrangement links TRBV19 to TRBJ2-7; 9 bases map to TRBD1. Germline loops: CDR1 LNHDA, CDR2 SQIVND (reference sequence). With 1 base clipped from V and 3 bases from J, the junction kept 1 base outside the gene matches. The CDR3 consists of 14 residues. The sequenced part of the CDR3 DNA is TGTGCCAGTAGTATAGGACAGGGGGGCTACGAG. Protein product: CASSIGQGGYE. The full CDR3 sequence reads CASSIGQGGYEQYF. The full variable domain, completed using reference TRBV19 and TRBJ2-7, is DGGITQSPKYLFRKEGQNVTLSCEQNLNHDAMYWYRQDPGQGLRLIYYSQIVNDFQKGDIAEGYSVSREKKESFPLTVTSAQKNPTAFYLCASSIGQGGYEQYFGPGTRLTVT.

This clone came up many times. The read falls 3 residues short of the CDR3 end, and the missing part is taken from the germline J gene. The rearrangement links TRBV30 to TRBJ2-2; D perhaps matches TRBD1 (5 bases). Germline CDR1 reads GTSNPN; CDR2 reads SVGIG (reference sequence). The length of the CDR3 is 13 residues. The CDR3 spells CAWHDSPLEKLFF. The CDR3 bases that were read are TGTGCCTGGCACGACAGTCCCCTTGAAAAG.

At least ten counts were recorded for this clone. The read gets to within 3 residues of the CDR3 end, and the germline J gene fills in the rest. The V call is TRBV5-1, the J call TRBJ1-1, with D tentatively TRBD1 (6 bases). This CDR3 contains 15 residues. CDR1 is SGHRS and CDR2 is YFSETQ in the germline V gene. Trimming removed 4 bases from V and 5 bases from J, with 18 bases in between. Incomplete CDR3 DNA: TGCGCCAGCAGCCCTCTGGAGGGGACAATGACTGAA. Translated, it gives CASSPLEGTMTE. The entire CDR3 protein reads CASSPLEGTMTEAFF.

This clone was seen many times. The CDR3 extends 3 residues past the end of the read, so its final part is completed from the germline J gene. This chain joins TRBV6-4 and TRBJ2-1; 8 bases align to TRBD2. This CDR3 region has 14 residues. With V trimmed by 0 bases and J by 9 bases, 4 bases remained unmatched. Germline CDR1 MRHNA, CDR2 SNTAGT. The CDR3 protein is CASSDSATSGEQFF. The covered CDR3 bases are TGTGCCAGCAGTGACTCCGCCACTAGCGGTGAG.

This clone has ten or more counts. The read stops 3 residues short of the end of the CDR3; the missing end is completed from the germline J gene. The chain joins TRBV2 to TRBJ2-5; TRBD1 matches 10 bases. The ends lost 6 bases at V and 4 bases at J; junction bases unmatched: 2. Germline values: CDR1 SNHLY, CDR2 FYNNEI. The CDR3 contains 13 residues. The CDR3 DNA, read in part, is TGTGCCAGCAGGGGGACAGGGGTAGAGACC. As protein: CASRGTGVET. The CDR3 in full is CASRGTGVETQYF.

This clone was recorded at least ten times. The read finishes 3 residues shy of the CDR3 end, and the germline J gene is used to complete it. This sequence joins TRBV20-1 and TRBJ1-5, with 10 bases aligning to TRBD1. CDR3 length equals 15 residues. Germline V gives CDR1 DFQATT, CDR2 SNEGSKA (reference sequence). With V trimmed by 3 bases and J by 3 bases, 5 bases remained unmatched. CDR3 region: CSASRGTGVNQPQHF. The part of the CDR3 DNA that was read is TGCAGTGCTAGTAGGGGGACAGGGGTCAATCAGCCC.

This clone showed up just a few times. The CDR3 extends 3 residues past the end of the read, so its final part is completed from the germline J gene. The chain links TRBV7-3 to TRBJ1-2; no clear D. Germline V lookup: CDR1 SGHTA, CDR2 FQGTGA. This CDR3 comprises 14 residues. The CDR3 loop is CASSLTPATDTYTF. CDR3 DNA (partial): TGTGCCAGCAGCTTAACTCCGGCCACAGATACC.

This clone was counted ten times or more. From the germline J gene comes the end of the CDR3, since the read stops 3 residues before it. The rearrangement joins TRBV19 to TRBJ2-5; D ambiguous. The CDR3 runs to 13 residues. Trimming shortened V by 5 bases and J by 0 bases, and 7 bases separated the two germline ends. The V gene's germline CDR1 is LNHDA and CDR2 SQIVND (reference sequence). The sequenced part of the CDR3 DNA is TGTGCCAGTAGTGACCAGGACCAAGAGACC. Translated: CASSDQDQET. The CDR3 as a whole reads CASSDQDQETQYF.

The table lists this clone with many counts. The read is 3 residues too short to cover the CDR3 end, so that end is filled in from the germline J gene. The V call is TRBV18, the J call TRBJ2-5; tentative D call: TRBD1 (6 bases). CDR1 KGHSH and CDR2 LQKENI come from the germline V gene. Between the trimmed V and J ends, which lost 4 bases and 2 bases, there was a span of 14 bases. This CDR3 is built from 15 residues. The DNA read from the CDR3 is TGTGCCAGCTCACAGCTTGCAGGACAGCAAGAGACC. Translation: CASSQLAGQQET. The CDR3 in its entirety is CASSQLAGQQETQYF.

Concerning this clone itself: The read halts 3 residues ahead of the CDR3 end, with the missing end drawn from the germline J gene. The rearrangement links TRBV7-9 to TRBJ2-3; 9 bases are shared with TRBD1. Trimming cost V 5 bases and J 5 bases; bases outside gene matches: 5. CDR1 is SEHNR, CDR2 FQNEAQ, per germline (reference sequence). This CDR3 is built from 14 residues. The CDR3 region is CASSPGQGRDTQYF. The CDR3 bases that were read are TGTGCCAGCAGCCCCGGACAGGGGCGAGATACG. Drawing the rest from reference TRBV7-9 and TRBJ2-3, the complete variable domain is DTGVSQNPRHKITKRGQNVTFRCDPISEHNRLYWYRQTLGQGPEFLTYFQNEAQLEKSRLLSDRFSAERPKGSFSTLEIQRTEQGDSAMYLCASSPGQGRDTQYFGPGTRLTVL.

This clone was counted many times. Sequencing ends 3 residues short of the CDR3 end; the germline J gene provides the rest. The chain uses TRBV7-6 and TRBJ2-1; TRBD1 matches 10 bases. This CDR3 spans 15 amino acids. The J segment lost 2 bases and the V segment lost 4 bases, leaving 2 bases of the junction unmatched. Germline V gene data show CDR1 as SGHVS and CDR2 as FNYEAQ. CDR3 region: CASSYGQGAYNEQFF. The part of the CDR3 DNA that was read is TGTGCCAGCAGCTACGGACAGGGGGCCTACAATGAG.

This clone was detected ten times or more. The read halts 3 residues ahead of the CDR3 end, with the missing end drawn from the germline J gene. V usage is TRBV10-3 and J usage is TRBJ2-3, with 7 bases aligning to TRBD1. The CDR3 is made up of 12 amino acids. Germline-derived CDR1 and CDR2 are ENHRY and SYGVKD. The part of the CDR3 DNA that was read is TGTGCCATCAGTGAGCAGGGGGAGACG. It codes for CAISEQGET. In full, the CDR3 reads CAISEQGETQYF.

This clone was counted many times. The CDR3 goes on 3 residues after the read ends, and that part is filled in from the germline J gene. The V gene is TRBV20-1, the J gene TRBJ1-5, with 9 bases that match TRBD1. Germline V gene sequence: CDR1 DFQATT, CDR2 SNEGSKA (reference sequence). The J segment lost 0 bases and the V segment lost 0 bases, leaving 9 bases of the junction unmatched. The CDR3 consists of 18 residues. The part of the CDR3 DNA that was read is TGCAGTGCTAGAGATCGGGACAGGGCGGGATATAGCAATCAGCCC. This gives the protein CSARDRDRAGYSNQP. The whole CDR3 protein is CSARDRDRAGYSNQPQHF.

This clone was counted ten times or more. Coverage ceases 3 residues before the CDR3 finishes, and the germline J gene fills in the end. The V gene is TRBV18, the J gene TRBJ2-2; no clear D. The CDR3 has 13 residues. From germline, CDR1 is KGHSH and CDR2 LQKENI. Trimming cost V 0 bases and J 6 bases, with 5 bases left between them. CDR3: CASSPPAAGELFF. CDR3 bases read: TGTGCCAGCTCACCACCGGCCGCCGGGGAG.

Remarks on this clone: The read falls 3 residues short of the CDR3 end, and the missing part is taken from the germline J gene. The rearrangement links TRBV5-1 to TRBJ2-7, with 8 bases fitting TRBD2. The CDR3 sequence is 14 residues long. V shed 6 bases and J 5 bases; nucleotides not matched to a gene: 10. Germline CDR1 reads SGHRS; CDR2 reads YFSETQ. The covered CDR3 bases are TGCGCCAGCAACCCGACTAGCGCTAGGGACGAG. Its protein is CASNPTSARDE. From start to end, the CDR3 is CASNPTSARDEQYF.

This clone was found many times. Coverage ceases 3 residues before the CDR3 finishes, and the germline J gene fills in the end. V gene TRBV4-1 combines with J gene TRBJ2-2; 7 bases agree with TRBD2. The CDR3 is 16 amino acids. Trimming at V came to 4 bases and at J to 4 bases, leaving 9 bases not matched to a gene. The germline CDR1 and CDR2 sequences are MGHRA and YSYEKL. The sequenced CDR3 bases are TGCGCCAGCAGCCCAGCTTCGGGGGGAGCCACCGGGGAG. Translated: CASSPASGGATGE. The entire CDR3 reads CASSPASGGATGELFF.

This clone was detected ten times or more. The CDR3 extends 3 residues past the end of the read, so its final part is completed from the germline J gene. This chain connects TRBV10-3 to TRBJ1-4, with 7 positions matching TRBD1. J gave up 3 bases and V 5 bases, and 6 bases lay outside the gene matches. CDR1 is ENHRY and CDR2 is SYGVKD in the germline V gene. The CDR3 loop spans 15 amino acids. The CDR3 is CAISRGRLPNEKLFF. CDR3 bases read: TGTGCCATCAGTAGGGGGCGCTTGCCTAATGAAAAA.

The sequenced part of the CDR3 DNA is TGTGCCAGCTCACCTCCAGGTAAAAGATACGAC. It is translated as CASSPPGKRYD. The entire CDR3 protein is CASSPPGKRYDYTF. This chain uses TRBV18 with TRBJ1-2, with no clear D. The read stops 3 residues short of the end of the CDR3; the missing end is completed from the germline J gene. CDR1 and CDR2 from the germline V gene are KGHSH and LQKENI. The CDR3 has 14 residues.

This clone was counted ten times or more. The CDR3 goes on 3 residues after the read ends, and that part is filled in from the germline J gene. The rearrangement joins TRBV7-9 to TRBJ1-2; D is possibly TRBD1 (6 bases). Germline V lookup: CDR1 SEHNR, CDR2 FQNEAQ (reference sequence). The V end lost 6 bases, the J end lost 4 bases, and 18 bases lay between the germline ends. This CDR3 contains 15 residues. The CDR3 bases that were read are TGTGCCAGCAGATCCCGACAGGAGTTGAGCTATGGC. Protein product: CASRSRQELSYG. Given in full, the CDR3 is CASRSRQELSYGYTF.

This clone was observed at least ten times. The read finishes 3 residues shy of the CDR3 end, and the germline J gene is used to complete it. This rearrangement joins TRBV20-1 to TRBJ1-5; D remains ambiguous. Germline CDR1 reads DFQATT; CDR2 reads SNEGSKA (reference sequence). The CDR3 loop spans 13 amino acids. Trimming left V 3 bases short and J 1 base short, with 7 bases between. The CDR3 sequence: CSARGYSNQPQHF. CDR3 DNA, as far as it was read: TGCAGTGCTAGGGGCTACAGCAATCAGCCC.

This clone was seen many times. The CDR3 goes on 3 residues after the read ends, and that part is filled in from the germline J gene. V is TRBV7-8 and J is TRBJ2-3; D gene ambiguous. Per the germline V gene, CDR1 is SGHVS and CDR2 is FQNEAQ. The V end lost 4 bases, the J end lost 6 bases, and 14 bases lay between the germline ends. The CDR3 contains 14 residues. The CDR3 is CASSSGSPWDTQYF. CDR3 bases read: TGTGCCAGCAGCTCAGGCTCCCCTTGGGATACG.

This clone was recorded many times. The CDR3 is cut off 3 residues early in the read; its end comes from the germline J gene. The rearrangement joins TRBV5-1 to TRBJ1-1; maybe TRBD1 (5 bases). Germline CDR1 and CDR2: SGHRS and YFSETQ. CDR3 length: 15 residues. The ends were cut back, 3 bases at V and 1 base at J, with 13 bases in the middle. This chain's CDR3 is CASSSRTSANTEAFF. The covered CDR3 bases are TGCGCCAGCAGCTCACGGACATCGGCGAACACTGAA.

The sample holds many counts of this clone. From the germline J gene comes the end of the CDR3, since the read stops 3 residues before it. This chain joins TRBV20-1 and TRBJ2-3; D is perhaps TRBD2 (5 bases). The V end was cut by 6 bases, the J end by 0 bases, with 22 bases between. Germline loops: CDR1 DFQATT, CDR2 SNEGSKA (reference sequence). The length of the CDR3 is 17 residues. The CDR3 is CSANPTGVGTSTDTQYF. The covered CDR3 bases are TGCAGTGCCAACCCCACCGGGGTGGGTACTAGCACAGATACG.

This clone occurred many times. The CDR3 goes on 3 residues after the read ends, and that part is filled in from the germline J gene. The V gene is TRBV20-1, the J gene TRBJ2-2; the D is unclear. CDR3 length equals 12 residues. Germline V gene data show CDR1 as DFQATT and CDR2 as SNEGSKA (reference sequence). With 4 bases removed from V and 6 bases from J, the gap between germline ends came to 9 bases. The DNA read from the CDR3 is TGCAGTGCTAAATACGTAGCCGGGGAG. Its translation is CSAKYVAGE. The entire CDR3 sequence reads CSAKYVAGELFF.